These T cell receptor beta chains were read from a single sample in a study of response to subunit inactivated influenza vaccine. TCRdb reprocessed the RT-PCR reads with MiXCR, giving one entry per CDR3 protein. The sample has roughly 500,000 distinct CDR3 sequences; approximately 16% are singletons. The sequences come from CD4+ T cells sorted from PBMCs, collected roughly 24 months after vaccination. The receptors were gathered from a man aged 45 to 75 who received an inactivated influenza vaccine. Each CDR3 is given with its conserved first and last residue. A D gene is named only where the DNA matches it firmly. Not every row has a clone size; where given, it reads once, few, many or a size class.

J gene	D gene	clone size	V gene	CDR3 length	CDR3 DNA	CDR3 protein
TRBJ2-6	.	.	TRBV6-1	16	TGTGCCAGCAGAAATTGGACTTTCTCTGGGGCCAACGTCCTGACTTTC	CASRNWTFSGANVLTF
TRBJ2-1	.	.	TRBV4-3	15	TGCGCCAGCAGCCAAGATGCGACAAAATACAATGAGCAGTTCTTC	CASSQDATKYNEQFF
TRBJ2-1	.	.	TRBV11-2	20	TGTGCCAGCAGCTTACATGTTTCTGGTGGGTCAGTGGGATCCTACAATGAGCAGTTCTTC	CASSLHVSGGSVGSYNEQFF
TRBJ2-3	.	.	TRBV25-1	16	TGTGCCAGCAGTGAATTTAAGGGATGGAGCACAGATACGCAGTATTTT	CASSEFKGWSTDTQYF
TRBJ2-2	TRBD1	.	TRBV5-1	13	TGCGCCAGCAGCCCGGACAGGCCCGGGGAGCTGTTTTTT	CASSPDRPGELFF
TRBJ2-2	.	many	TRBV12-3/TRBV12-4	14	TGTGCCAGCATCTCGGGCGCGAGAACCGGGGAGCTGTTTTTT	CASISGARTGELFF
TRBJ2-7	.	.	TRBV6-5	13	TGTGCCAGCAGTTACTTTTTGGGTGGCGAGCAGTACTTC	CASSYFLGGEQYF
TRBJ2-1	.	few	TRBV4-3	15	TGCGCCAGCAGCCAAGATCTGGTAGGAGACAATGAGCAGTTCTTC	CASSQDLVGDNEQFF
TRBJ2-3	TRBD2	.	TRBV4-2	14	TGTGCCAGCACTACGGGGGGACTCACAGATACGCAGTATTTT	CASTTGGLTDTQYF
TRBJ2-7	.	.	TRBV12-3/TRBV12-4	12	TGTGCCAGCAGCGGGACCTACTACGAGCAGTACTTC	CASSGTYYEQYF
TRBJ1-1	.	.	TRBV3-1	14	TGTGCCAGCAGCCGCCGGGCCGCGAACACTGAAGCTTTCTTT	CASSRRAANTEAFF
TRBJ2-4	.	.	TRBV18	16	TGTGCCAGCTCACCCCTACAGGAGTTAGCCAAAAACATTCAGTACTTC	CASSPLQELAKNIQYF
TRBJ2-1	TRBD2	.	TRBV15	16	TGTGCCACCAGCAACTTTAGCGGGGGGGCCCGAAATGAGCAGTTCTTC	CATSNFSGGARNEQFF
TRBJ2-1	.	.	TRBV7-3	13	TGTGCCAGCAGCCCCCAATGGGGCAATGAGCAGTTCTTC	CASSPQWGNEQFF
TRBJ2-5	TRBD1	.	TRBV7-9	17	TGTGCCAGCAGCAAGAGGACAGGTCAACCGTACCAAGAGACCCAGTACTTC	CASSKRTGQPYQETQYF
TRBJ2-7	TRBD2	many	TRBV12-3/TRBV12-4	13	TGTGCCAGCAGACGCGGGAGCTCCTACGAGCAGTACTTC	CASRRGSSYEQYF
TRBJ2-5	.	once	TRBV5-1	13	TGCGCCAGCAGCACGACTAGTGTAGAGACCCAGTACTTC	CASSTTSVETQYF
TRBJ1-2	TRBD1	few	TRBV7-2	14	TGTGCCAGCAGCTTGGGACAGGGAGGCCTGGGCTACACCTTC	CASSLGQGGLGYTF
TRBJ2-1	.	many	TRBV5-1	12	TGCGCCAGCAGGGGCCCTGACAATGAGCAGTTCTTC	CASRGPDNEQFF
TRBJ2-3	.	few	TRBV9	13	TGTGCCAGCAGCGTAGCCCCCACAGATACGCAGTATTTT	CASSVAPTDTQYF
TRBJ2-3	.	few	TRBV7-2	14	TGTGCCAGCAGCTTCGAGAGGGCAACAGATACGCAGTATTTT	CASSFERATDTQYF
TRBJ1-2	TRBD1	.	TRBV20-1	12	TGCAGTGCTGAACAGGGGAGGGTGGGCTACACCTTC	CSAEQGRVGYTF
TRBJ2-1	.	.	TRBV29-1	15	TGCAGCGTTGGCTACGGGACGAGCACAAACAATGAGCAGTTCTTC	CSVGYGTSTNNEQFF
TRBJ1-3	.	.	TRBV2	15	TGTGCCAGCAGTGAAGCGAGTCGCTCTGGAAACACCATATATTTT	CASSEASRSGNTIYF
TRBJ2-2	.	few	TRBV11-2	15	TGTGCCAGCAGCTTTGCTGGAGGTAACACCGGGGAGCTGTTTTTT	CASSFAGGNTGELFF
TRBJ1-5	.	.	TRBV19	12	TGTGCCAGTCCCGATGGGTCCCACCCCCAGCATTTT	CASPDGSHPQHF
TRBJ2-7	TRBD2	.	TRBV4-2	16	TGTGCCAGCAGCCACCAGGTCTCGGGACTAGCTTCCGAGCAGTACTTC	CASSHQVSGLASEQYF
TRBJ2-2	TRBD2	.	TRBV20-1	15	TGCAGTGCGCCGATGGGCGGGGGGTACACCGGGGAGCTGTTTTTT	CSAPMGGGYTGELFF
TRBJ2-7	TRBD2	few	TRBV6-2/TRBV6-3	17	TGTGCCAGCAGTTACTCAGACCTAGCGGGAGAAATGTACGAGCAGTACTTC	CASSYSDLAGEMYEQYF
TRBJ2-1	TRBD2	many	TRBV12-3/TRBV12-4	14	TGTGCCAGCAGGCAGGGACTAGCGGGGGGAGCGATGTTCTTC	CASRQGLAGGAMFF
TRBJ2-5	.	.	TRBV6-1	15	TGTGCCAGCAGTGCCGGACAGACCTCCCAAGAGACCCAGTACTTC	CASSAGQTSQETQYF
TRBJ2-7	TRBD1	many	TRBV30	11	TGTGCCTCCCAGGGGGATTACGAGCAGTACTTC	CASQGDYEQYF
TRBJ1-5	TRBD1	.	TRBV12-3/TRBV12-4	15	TGTGCCAGCAGCCCAACAGGGACAGAAGATCATCCCCAGCATTTT	CASSPTGTEDHPQHF
TRBJ1-4	TRBD1	few	TRBV7-2	13	TGTGCCAGCAGCTTGGGACAGCGCCAAAAACTGTTTTTT	CASSLGQRQKLFF
TRBJ2-7	TRBD1	.	TRBV2	14	TGTGCCAGCACTTTGGACAGGGAGGCCTACGAGCAGTACTTC	CASTLDREAYEQYF
TRBJ1-4	.	.	TRBV4-1	15	TGCGCCAGCAGCGGACGACTCCTAGGCGGCGAAAAACTGTTTTTT	CASSGRLLGGEKLFF
TRBJ1-5	TRBD1	few	TRBV27	13	TGTGCCACCGCCGGGACAGCGTTTCAGCCCCAGCATTTT	CATAGTAFQPQHF